This TCR beta chain was identified during a study of OX40 agonist ivuxolimab in advanced cancers. Study observations and caveats: Individuals who were partial responders at 0.1-3.0 mg/kg had clonal expansion that ranked among the lowest. At doses 0.1 to 3.0 mg/kg, CD4+ and CD8+ clones expanded. There were, on average, more expanded clones in CD8+ T cells than in CD4+.

As concerns this clone: Its antigen remains unidentified.

Clones were sequenced by immunoSEQ multiplex PCR, and TCRdb holds only the in-frame ones, with some missing. The table shows roughly 90,000 clones, with approximately 90% occurring only once. Trimming took 0 bases from V and 5 from J, leaving 13 bases between them. Germline V gives CDR1 GTSNPN, CDR2 SVGIG (reference sequence). This CDR3 has 15 residues. The input for sequencing was CD4+ or CD8+ T cells sorted from blood, taken in a trial of the OX40 agonist ivuxolimab. The V call is TRBV30, the J call TRBJ1-4; D gene uncertain. This sequence was found in an adult with an advanced solid tumor such as melanoma, head and neck, liver or kidney cancer. CDR3 sequence reads: CAWSVRINTNEKLFF. The CDR3 bases are TGTGCCTGGAGTGTAAGGATAAACACAAATGAAAAACTGTTTTTT.